The entry that follows covers one T cell receptor (beta chain) sequence. Its cognate antigen is unknown. The CDR3 is 18 amino acids. V lost 5 bases and J 6 bases, leaving 27 bases between the germline ends. The data stem from a study of T cell repertoires in cytomegalovirus infection. TCRdb fed the reads into MiXCR, producing one record per CDR3 protein. Of about 150,000 distinct CDR3 sequences listed, 32% are singletons. Sequenced material: CD8+ T cells from cultured PBMCs, taken from culture after CMV antigen stimulation. The receptor's source is a human donor in good health (CMV status not recorded). Some clones in this sample may be carry-over from other donors' samples. The chain carries TRBV12-3 or TRBV12-4 and TRBJ2-3; D gene ambiguous. The chain's CDR3 is CASSPLSGRTSMVDTQYF. CDR3 DNA sequence: TGTGCCAGCAGTCCCCTTTCGGGTAGGACCTCCATGGTTGATACGCAGTATTTT.